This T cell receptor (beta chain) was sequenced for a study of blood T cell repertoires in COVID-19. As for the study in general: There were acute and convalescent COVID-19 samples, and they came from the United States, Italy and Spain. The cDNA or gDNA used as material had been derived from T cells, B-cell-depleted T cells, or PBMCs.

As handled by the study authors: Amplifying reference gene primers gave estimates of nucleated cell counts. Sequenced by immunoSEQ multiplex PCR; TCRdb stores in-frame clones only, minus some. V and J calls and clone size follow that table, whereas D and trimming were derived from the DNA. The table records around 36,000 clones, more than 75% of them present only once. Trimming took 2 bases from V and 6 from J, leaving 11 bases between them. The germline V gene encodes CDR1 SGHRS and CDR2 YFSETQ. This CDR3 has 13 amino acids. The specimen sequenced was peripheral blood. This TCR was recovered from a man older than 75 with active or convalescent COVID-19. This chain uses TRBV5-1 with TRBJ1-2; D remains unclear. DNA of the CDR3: TGCGCCAGCAGCTTTAAAGGAGTGGATGGCTACACCTTC. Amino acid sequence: CASSFKGVDGYTF.